This T cell receptor beta chain emerged from a study of radiotherapy plus CTLA-4 blockade in lung cancer. Here immunoSEQ multiplex PCR was the method, and the copy in TCRdb shows in-frame clones only, minus some. Of some 110,000 clones in the sample, 85% to 90% were seen once. Trimming removed 6 bases from V and 1 base from J, with 9 bases in between. There are 13 residues in the CDR3. CDR1 is SNHLY and CDR2 is FYNNEI in the germline V gene. Chemo-refractory metastatic non-small-cell lung cancer patients were treated with focal radiation plus CTLA-4 blockade with ipilimumab. The receptor's source is a human donor with non-small cell lung cancer that progressed on radiotherapy plus ipilimumab. The chain employs TRBV2 and TRBJ1-1; D is unresolved. The sequencing here drew on peripheral blood, taken from a patient treated with radiotherapy plus ipilimumab. This CDR3 reads CASREQANTEAFF. The CDR3 DNA is TGTGCCAGCAGGGAACAAGCGAACACTGAAGCTTTCTTT.